This entry lists 27 T cell receptor beta chains sequenced from one sample in a study of cytomegalovirus exposure and HLA in healthy donors. With 60 Vbeta and 13 Jbeta primers, the PCR was carried out. Some clones are missing from TCRdb's copy, which holds only in-frame ones; the method was immunoSEQ multiplex PCR. The listing records more than 90,000 clones. The sequencing input was PBMCs. All receptors come from a man aged 25-45 years in good health and CMV-seronegative.

The chain joins TRBV5-4 to TRBJ2-1, with TRBD2 as a possible D gene (6 bases). V lost 3 bases to trimming and J lost 0 bases, with 13 bases between them. The V gene's germline CDR1 is SGHNT and CDR2 YYREEE (reference sequence). CDR3 length: 16 amino acids. The chain's CDR3 is CASSSGLGGSYNEQFF. The DNA of the CDR3 is TGTGCCAGCAGCTCCGGACTGGGAGGCTCCTACAATGAGCAGTTCTTC.

The V gene is TRBV9, the J gene TRBJ2-1, with 13 bases that match TRBD2. This CDR3 is 16 amino acids long. V was pared by 1 base and J by 8 bases, with 6 bases of the junction left unmatched. CDR1 SGDLS and CDR2 YYNGEE come from the germline V gene. CDR3 region: CASSVRGTSGAYEQFF. DNA for the CDR3: TGTGCCAGCAGCGTACGGGGGACTAGCGGGGCCTATGAGCAGTTCTTC.

The chain employs TRBV5-1 and TRBJ2-5; D may be TRBD2 (5 bases). Trimming cost V 7 bases and J 1 base, with 17 bases left between them. Germline assignment: CDR1 SGHRS and CDR2 YFSETQ. The length of the CDR3 is 15 residues. CDR3 bases: TGCGCCAGCGCGGGCCGGGATACTTTCCAAGAGACCCAGTACTTC. Translating it yields CASAGRDTFQETQYF.

J is TRBJ1-5 and V is TRBV19; 8 bases align to TRBD1. The CDR3 totals 16 residues. V was clipped by 9 bases and J by 4 bases; unmatched bases: 14. Germline CDR1 and CDR2: LNHDA and SQIVND (reference sequence). In nucleotides, the CDR3 is TGTGCCAGCTTACATACCGGGACAGGTATTAATCAGCCCCAGCATTTT. Its protein product is CASLHTGTGINQPQHF.

CDR3 amino acids: CASRVRTEPQETQYF. The CDR3 DNA reads as TGCGCCAGCAGGGTTAGGACAGAACCCCAAGAGACCCAGTACTTC. The chain recombines TRBV5-1 with TRBJ2-5; D is possibly TRBD1 (6 bases). The V gene's germline CDR1 is SGHRS and CDR2 YFSETQ. The CDR3 is 15 amino acids. V lost 5 bases to trimming and J lost 1 base, with 15 bases between them.

The chain recombines TRBV28 with TRBJ1-4; D gene ambiguous. Germline V gives CDR1 MDHEN, CDR2 SYDVKM. Trimming took off 3 bases at V and 7 bases at J, with 12 bases between the two ends. The CDR3 length is 14 residues. The CDR3 DNA is TGTGCCAGCAGTTTGGGAGGGCTTGGTGAAAAACTGTTTTTT. It specifies CASSLGGLGEKLFF.

The rearrangement links TRBV30 to TRBJ1-5, with D possibly TRBD1 on 5 matching bases. Germline lookup yields CDR1 GTSNPN and CDR2 SVGIG (reference sequence). The V end lost 1 base, the J end lost 5 bases, and 9 bases lay between the germline ends. This CDR3 is built from 13 residues. CDR3 loop: CAWSGARDQPQHF. In DNA, the CDR3 is TGTGCCTGGAGTGGGGCCAGGGATCAGCCCCAGCATTTT.

In regard to this clone: Other DNA sequences in this sample translate to the same CDR3. The chain carries TRBV7-6 and TRBJ1-6; the match to TRBD1 covers 10 bases. Germline loops: CDR1 SGHVS, CDR2 FNYEAQ. The CDR3 extends over 14 amino acids. The V gene end was trimmed by 3 bases and the J gene end by 8 bases; junction bases not matched to a gene: 1. CDR3 protein: CASSFGTGDSPLHF. The CDR3, as DNA: TGTGCCAGCAGCTTCGGGACAGGGGATTCACCCCTCCACTTT.

The chain carries TRBV19 and TRBJ1-5; D is possibly TRBD1 (5 bases). Germline V gene sequence: CDR1 LNHDA, CDR2 SQIVND (reference sequence). Trimming left V 4 bases short and J 3 bases short, with 10 bases between. CDR3 length: 14 residues. The CDR3 sequence: CASSSRETNQPQHF. In DNA form, the CDR3 reads TGTGCCAGTAGTAGCAGGGAAACCAATCAGCCCCAGCATTTT.

CDR3 protein: CASSVGSGGGLKDTQYF. CDR3 DNA sequence: TGTGCCAGCAGCGTAGGGAGCGGGGGGGGATTAAAAGATACGCAGTATTTT. This chain uses TRBV9 with TRBJ2-3; 10 bases align to TRBD2. Trimming cost V 0 bases and J 5 bases; bases outside gene matches: 9. The germline CDR1 and CDR2 sequences are SGDLS and YYNGEE. The CDR3 runs 17 residues.

V gene TRBV21-1 combines with J gene TRBJ1-6. TRBV21-1 is tagged as a pseudogene. The CDR3 sequence is 21 residues long. The CDR3 sequence: CASSKAGWRLLVSSYNSPLHF. CDR3 sequence (DNA): TGTGCCAGCAGCAAAGCGGGTTGGCGGCTGTTAGTCAGCTCCTATAATTCACCCCTCCACTTT.

The gene calls are TRBV27 and TRBJ2-5; 8 positions match TRBD2. Trimming took 2 bases from V and 3 from J; bases not matched to a gene: 8. This CDR3 is built from 16 residues. Germline loops: CDR1 MNHEY, CDR2 SMNVEV (reference sequence). This CDR3 is CASSLRGGAFEETQYF. The CDR3 DNA reads TGTGCCAGCAGTTTACGGGGGGGGGCCTTCGAAGAGACCCAGTACTTC.

The chain couples TRBV29-1 to TRBJ1-1, with D tentatively TRBD1 (5 bases). The CDR3 has 13 residues. Germline-derived CDR1 and CDR2 are SQVTM and ANQGSEA. V shed 6 bases and J shed 0 bases, with 11 bases lying between them. Here the CDR3 reads CSVVGRLNTEAFF. Here the CDR3 DNA reads TGCAGCGTGGTGGGGCGATTGAACACTGAAGCTTTCTTT. Full variable domain (remainder filled in from reference TRBV29-1 and TRBJ1-1): SAVISQKPSRDICQRGTSLTIQCQVDSQVTMMFWYRQQPGQSLTLIATANQGSEATYESGFVIDKFPISRPNLTFSTLTVSNMSPEDSSIYLCSVVGRLNTEAFFGQGTRLTVV.

The J gene is TRBJ1-6, the V gene TRBV7-6, with a tentative D call TRBD1 (6 bases). The V end was cut by 2 bases, the J end by 8 bases, with 19 bases between. The CDR3 is 17 residues long. The V gene's germline CDR1 is SGHVS and CDR2 FNYEAQ. The CDR3 DNA sequence: TGTGCCAGCAGCTTAAACCAGCAGGGGACCCTTTATTCACCCCTCCACTTT. Translation gives CASSLNQQGTLYSPLHF.

V gene TRBV5-4 combines with J gene TRBJ2-3; the match to TRBD2 covers 7 bases. Trimming cost V 2 bases and J 0 bases; bases outside gene matches: 3. The CDR3 loop spans 15 amino acids. The V gene's germline CDR1 is SGHNT and CDR2 YYREEE (reference sequence). The CDR3 spells CASSLSGASTDTQYF. The CDR3 coding sequence is TGTGCCAGCAGCTTAAGCGGGGCTAGCACAGATACGCAGTATTTT.

V is TRBV6-5 and J is TRBJ2-7; possibly TRBD1 for D (6 bases). V was trimmed by 2 bases and J by 11 bases, leaving 19 bases between them. The CDR3 spans 14 residues. CDR1 is MNHEY and CDR2 is SVGAGI in the germline V gene. Written as DNA, the CDR3 is TGTGCCAGCAGTTACGGACGCATGGGGGCCCGGGAGTACTTC. Encoded protein: CASSYGRMGAREYF.

The chain employs TRBV18 and TRBJ1-5, with 8 bases matching TRBD1. Losses at the gene ends were 4 bases for V and 5 bases for J; bases not matched to a gene: 4. Germline V gene lookup returns CDR1 KGHSH and CDR2 LQKENI. The CDR3 consists of 14 residues. CDR3 in amino acids: CASSLDRVDQPQHF. The CDR3, as DNA: TGTGCCAGCTCACTGGACAGGGTGGATCAGCCCCAGCATTTT. Together with reference TRBV18 and TRBJ1-5, the CDR3 gives the full variable domain: NAGVMQNPRHLVRRRGQEARLRCSPMKGHSHVYWYRQLPEEGLKFMVYLQKENIIDESGMPKERFSAEFPKEGPSILRIQQVVRGDSAAYFCASSLDRVDQPQHFGDGTRLSIL.

The chain links TRBV5-5 to TRBJ2-2; 8 bases agree with TRBD1. The V gene end was trimmed by 2 bases and the J gene end by 4 bases; junction bases not matched to a gene: 7. The CDR3 sequence is 16 residues long. Germline CDR1 reads SGHKS; CDR2 reads YYEKEE (reference sequence). The CDR3 loop is CASSFLQGAGTGELFF. The CDR3 DNA is TGTGCCAGCAGCTTCTTGCAGGGGGCAGGCACCGGGGAGCTGTTTTTT.

The gene calls are TRBV11-2 and TRBJ1-1; tentatively, D is TRBD1 (6 bases). The germline V gene has CDR1 SGHAT and CDR2 FQNNGV. Trimming took off 2 bases at V and 5 bases at J, with 12 bases between the two ends. This CDR3 is 14 amino acids long. The CDR3 sequence: CASSLTQGWTEAFF. The CDR3 DNA sequence: TGTGCCAGCAGCTTAACCCAGGGGTGGACTGAAGCTTTCTTT.

The rearrangement uses TRBV2 and TRBJ2-6; 7 positions agree with TRBD1. CDR1 SNHLY and CDR2 FYNNEI come from the germline V gene. This CDR3 has 18 residues. Losses at the gene ends were 5 bases for V and 0 bases for J; bases not matched to a gene: 10. The CDR3 coding sequence is TGTGCCAGCAGTACCCCGACAGGGAGTGGCTCTGGGGCCAACGTCCTGACTTTC. Its translation: CASSTPTGSGSGANVLTF.

The CDR3 bases are TGTGCCAGCAGCGTCTCTGGAAACACCATATATTTT. Protein product: CASSVSGNTIYF. V usage is TRBV6-1 and J usage is TRBJ1-3, with D unclear. In germline, CDR1 is MNHNS, CDR2 SASEGT. This CDR3 is 12 amino acids long. V was pared by 6 bases and J by 0 bases, with 3 bases between.

The chain joins TRBV7-3 to TRBJ2-2; TRBD1 might be the D (5 bases). CDR1 SGHTA and CDR2 FQGTGA come from the germline V gene. This CDR3 is built from 17 residues. The V end was cut by 5 bases, the J end by 2 bases, with 18 bases between. The CDR3 reads CASSTPAGQTNTGELFF. The CDR3, as DNA: TGTGCCAGCAGCACCCCAGCTGGACAAACTAACACCGGGGAGCTGTTTTTT.

The V and J genes are TRBV7-9 and TRBJ1-1; D unresolved. Trimming left V 2 bases short and J 4 bases short, with 5 bases between. From germline, CDR1 is SEHNR and CDR2 FQNEAQ (reference sequence). The CDR3 sequence is 12 residues long. The CDR3 protein is CASSLQSTEAFF. In DNA form, the CDR3 reads TGTGCCAGCAGCTTACAGTCCACTGAAGCTTTCTTT.

This chain uses TRBV14 with TRBJ2-7; TRBD2 matches 9 bases. The V segment lost 4 bases and the J segment 2 bases; nucleotides outside the gene matches: 9. This CDR3 comprises 16 residues. Germline V gene data show CDR1 as SGHDN and CDR2 as FVKESK. The chain's CDR3 is CASSRPLAGATYEQYF. The CDR3 coding sequence is TGTGCCAGCAGCCGCCCATTAGCGGGGGCCACCTACGAGCAGTACTTC.

This rearrangement joins TRBV5-4 to TRBJ2-5; 11 nucleotides agree with TRBD2. The CDR3 totals 15 residues. The germline V gene has CDR1 SGHNT and CDR2 YYREEE (reference sequence). J was trimmed by 4 bases and V by 2 bases; bases with no gene match: 4. The CDR3 here is CASSFSGGAGETQYF. The CDR3 region has the DNA TGTGCCAGCAGCTTTAGCGGGGGGGCCGGAGAGACCCAGTACTTC.

The V call is TRBV5-1, the J call TRBJ2-4; TRBD2 is a possible D gene (7 bases). Germline CDR1 and CDR2: SGHRS and YFSETQ. Between the trimmed V and J ends, which lost 0 bases and 2 bases, there was a span of 12 bases. This CDR3 spans 16 amino acids. CDR3 region: CASSLGRGPSKNIQYF. DNA of the CDR3: TGCGCCAGCAGCTTGGGGCGGGGGCCGTCCAAAAACATTCAGTACTTC.

The chain combines TRBV4-1 with TRBJ2-7, with 9 bases that match TRBD1. This CDR3 is 15 amino acids long. Germline values: CDR1 MGHRA, CDR2 YSYEKL. Trimming cost V 0 bases and J 6 bases; bases outside gene matches: 6. CDR3 protein: CASSQDNRGLLEQYF. The CDR3 bases are TGCGCCAGCAGCCAAGACAACAGGGGGCTTCTCGAGCAGTACTTC.